This TCR beta chain was documented in a study of regulatory T cells in long-lasting Graves disease. On the study more broadly: Over 5 years on antithyroid drugs plus positive TSH receptor antibodies marked Graves' disease as persistent.

In germline, CDR1 is SGHTA, CDR2 FQGNSA. The V gene lost 0 bases and the J gene lost 1 base, with 8 bases spanning the gap. This CDR3 region has 15 residues. This clonotype appeared a single time. Its matching antigen is unknown. Construction of TCR beta libraries relied on iRepertoire HTBI primers and on Arm-PCR targeting CDR3 regions. Per the original data handling: Across the samples, identification revealed 50 to 80 TRBV and about 15 TRBJ segments. TCRdb reanalysed the multiplex PCR reads using MiXCR and keeps one entry per CDR3 protein. These V and J calls derive from TCRdb rather than the authors' analysis. The sample includes approximately 290,000 distinct CDR3 sequences, 22% seen only once; the top ten take more than 55%. Time point denoted: persistent/refractory GD, antithyroid drugs over 5 years with positive TRAb. After RNA was extracted from PBMCs, the TCR library was made from it. Findings and limits, study-wide: Segments TRBV28, TRBJ1-2 and TRBJ2-5 showed preferential usage in persistent disease. Persistent Graves' patients showed reduced TCR diversity versus newly diagnosed patients.

Sequenced here: peripheral blood mononuclear cells (PBMCs), sampled when the disease was refractory, from a patient treated with antithyroid drugs. This TCR was sampled from a female donor with Graves disease. This chain joins TRBV7-2 and TRBJ2-3; unclear D gene. DNA of the CDR3: TGTGCCAGCAGCTTAGCAGTCTCCCGCACAGATACGCAGTATTTT. Its protein is CASSLAVSRTDTQYF.